These 19 T cell receptor beta chains share one sample of origin, sequenced in a study of early T cells in non-severe SARS-CoV-2 infection. Each CDR3 protein gets one entry after TCRdb re-called the 5' RACE reads with MiXCR. The table shows about 28,000 distinct CDR3 sequences, with less than 6% occurring only once. The sample consisted of whole blood, taken at baseline. All receptors derive from an adult who was a healthcare worker with PCR-confirmed SARS-CoV-2 infection or an uninfected control (not recorded which).

This clonotype was found a few times. The CDR3 region is CASSLETDEVGDTQYF. The CDR3 DNA sequence: TGCGCCAGCAGCTTGGAGACGGACGAGGTTGGGGATACGCAGTATTTT. The chain has TRBV5-1 and TRBJ2-3; D unclear. Trimming left V 0 bases short and J 6 bases short, with 17 bases between. The CDR3 spans 16 residues. Germline lookup yields CDR1 SGHRS and CDR2 YFSETQ.

This clonotype was observed at least ten times. CDR3 loop: CASSKRPTDEQYF. For the CDR3, the DNA is TGTGCCAGCTCTAAGAGACCGACGGACGAGCAGTACTTC. This chain links TRBV18 with TRBJ2-7; D remains ambiguous. The CDR3 is 13 amino acids. From germline, CDR1 is KGHSH and CDR2 LQKENI. V was trimmed by 6 bases and J by 5 bases, leaving 14 bases between them.

This clonotype came up many times. The chain recombines TRBV7-2 with TRBJ2-7; 7 positions match TRBD1. The germline V gene has CDR1 SGHTA and CDR2 FQGNSA. The CDR3 runs 16 residues. J was trimmed by 5 bases and V by 3 bases; bases with no gene match: 13. The CDR3 DNA is TGTGCCAGCAGCTTGGGGCGACGACAGGGCCTAGACGAGCAGTACTTC. It is translated as CASSLGRRQGLDEQYF.

This clonotype has at least ten counts. The V gene is TRBV5-6, the J gene TRBJ1-5; TRBD1 might be the D (6 bases). The CDR3 contains 15 residues. Germline V gene sequence: CDR1 SGHDT, CDR2 YYEEEE. The V and J ends lost 1 base and 6 bases respectively, with 14 bases between them. The CDR3 reads CASSLWGAVGQPQHF. As DNA, the CDR3 is TGTGCCAGCAGCTTGTGGGGGGCGGTCGGTCAGCCCCAGCATTTT.

This clonotype was seen many times. The chain couples TRBV4-3 to TRBJ1-3; no clear D. Trimming stripped 0 bases from V and 3 bases from J, with 3 bases between. Germline V CDR1 and CDR2: LGHNA, YSLEER. The CDR3 runs to 13 residues. CDR3 region: CASSQDSGNTIYF. The CDR3 DNA sequence: TGCGCCAGCAGCCAAGACAGTGGAAACACCATATATTTT.

This clonotype has at least ten counts. The chain is built from TRBV25-1 and TRBJ1-6; maybe TRBD1 (6 bases). Germline-derived CDR1 and CDR2 are MGHDK and SYGVNS. The V gene lost 4 bases and the J gene lost 19 bases, with 14 bases spanning the gap. CDR3 length equals 11 residues. The CDR3 sequence is CASSVSGDTHF. CDR3 in DNA: TGTGCCAGCAGTGTTTCAGGGGACACTCACTTT. Based on the CDR3 plus reference TRBV25-1 and TRBJ1-6, the full variable domain is EADIYQTPRYLVIGTGKKITLECSQTMGHDKMYWYQQDPGMELHLIHYSYGVNSTEKGDLSSESTVSRIRTEHFPLTLESARPSHTSQYLCASSVSGDTHFGNGTRLTVT.

This clonotype was seen repeatedly, ten times or more. V gene TRBV12-3 or TRBV12-4 combines with J gene TRBJ2-3; no reliable D call. The CDR3 length is 12 residues. V was trimmed by 3 bases and J by 5 bases, leaving 6 bases between them. Here the CDR3 reads CASSFIGDTQYF. In DNA form, the CDR3 reads TGTGCCAGCAGTTTTATAGGAGATACGCAGTATTTT.

This clonotype was found many times. The chain carries TRBV19 and TRBJ2-3; no clear D gene. Germline V CDR1 and CDR2: LNHDA, SQIVND (reference sequence). The CDR3 length is 14 residues. V was cut by 2 bases and J by 2 bases, with 8 bases left in between. CDR3: CASSIKGTTDTQYF. In DNA form, the CDR3 reads TGTGCCAGTAGTATAAAGGGAACCACAGATACGCAGTATTTT.

Many counts were recorded for this clonotype. This sequence joins TRBV19 and TRBJ2-1; 8 positions match TRBD2. Germline values: CDR1 LNHDA, CDR2 SQIVND (reference sequence). Losses at the gene ends were 1 base for V and 3 bases for J; bases not matched to a gene: 2. This CDR3 has 15 amino acids. The CDR3 DNA is TGTGCCAGTAGTATAGGACTAGCGATCTACAATGAGCAGTTCTTC. Translation gives CASSIGLAIYNEQFF.

This clonotype occurred many times. V usage is TRBV12-3 or TRBV12-4 and J usage is TRBJ2-7; possibly TRBD2 for D (6 bases). The CDR3 length is 13 residues. CDR3 DNA sequence: TGTGCTTCCCGGGTAGCGGCGTCCTACGAGCAGTACTTC. Amino acid sequence: CASRVAASYEQYF.

This clonotype was found a few times. The chain joins TRBV2 to TRBJ2-5; tentatively, D is TRBD2 (5 bases). Trimming took 5 bases from V and 3 from J, leaving 7 bases between them. CDR1 and CDR2 from the germline V gene are SNHLY and FYNNEI. CDR3 size: 12 residues. CDR3 sequence reads: CASSFSEETQYF. The CDR3 DNA follows: TGTGCCAGCAGTTTTAGCGAAGAGACCCAGTACTTC.

This clonotype was detected ten times or more. V and J are TRBV28 and TRBJ2-7; maybe TRBD1 (6 bases). Per the germline V gene, CDR1 is MDHEN and CDR2 is SYDVKM. The V gene lost 2 bases and the J gene lost 6 bases, with 20 bases spanning the gap. The CDR3 loop spans 16 amino acids. CDR3 sequence (DNA): TGTGCCAGCAGTTTAGGGGGCCTCCGTTTTACGTTCGAGCAGTACTTC. It specifies CASSLGGLRFTFEQYF.

This clonotype was picked up a small number of times. The CDR3 region is CASSLVSGRVNQPQHF. CDR3 DNA: TGTGCCAGCAGTTTGGTTTCAGGCAGGGTAAATCAGCCCCAGCATTTT. The chain carries TRBV27 and TRBJ1-5; D might be TRBD1 (5 bases). Per germline, CDR1 MNHEY and CDR2 SMNVEV (reference sequence). CDR3 length: 16 amino acids. V gave up 3 bases and J gave up 4 bases, with 16 bases separating them.

This clonotype was counted ten times or more. This sequence joins TRBV4-1 and TRBJ2-1; D is unresolved. V was cut by 4 bases and J by 7 bases, with 8 bases left in between. This CDR3 comprises 12 residues. Germline V gene sequence: CDR1 MGHRA, CDR2 YSYEKL. CDR3 amino acids: CASSLTQNEQFF. CDR3 nucleotides: TGCGCCAGCAGCCTAACCCAGAATGAGCAGTTCTTC.

This clonotype is judged medium-sized (0.01 to 0.1%). The J gene is TRBJ1-2, the V gene TRBV29-1, with D possibly TRBD1 on 5 matching bases. The CDR3 spans 13 residues. The V and J ends lost 7 bases and 2 bases respectively, with 14 bases between them. Germline CDR1 is SQVTM and CDR2 is ANQGSEA. The CDR3 DNA reads as TGCAGCGCCACGGGACGGTCAAACTATGGCTACACCTTC. This gives the protein CSATGRSNYGYTF.

This chain connects TRBV6-4 to TRBJ2-1, with 12 bases that match TRBD2. Germline V CDR1 and CDR2: MRHNA, SNTAGT. This CDR3 is built from 15 residues. The ends lost 6 bases at V and 4 bases at J; junction bases unmatched: 4. Written as DNA, the CDR3 is TGTGCCAGCAGCGAAACTAGCGGGGGGTACAATGAGCAGTTCTTC. This encodes CASSETSGGYNEQFF.

This clonotype was recorded at least ten times. The chain couples TRBV11-3 to TRBJ2-3; tentatively, D is TRBD2 (5 bases). The CDR3 spans 14 residues. V lost 4 bases and J 2 bases, leaving 10 bases between the germline ends. Germline V gene sequence: CDR1 SGHNT, CDR2 YENEEA. The CDR3 loop reads CASSSGISTDTQYF. The CDR3, as DNA: TGTGCCAGCAGCTCCGGGATTTCCACAGATACGCAGTATTTT.

This clonotype came up many times. The rearrangement links TRBV5-1 to TRBJ2-1; 11 bases are shared with TRBD2. CDR3 length: 15 residues. CDR1 and CDR2 from the germline V gene are SGHRS and YFSETQ. The V and J ends lost 0 bases and 5 bases, in that order; junction bases with no gene match: 1. Here the CDR3 reads CASSLGSGRDNEQFF. CDR3 nucleotides: TGCGCCAGCAGCTTGGGTAGCGGGAGGGACAATGAGCAGTTCTTC.

The chain uses TRBV7-6 and TRBJ2-5, with D hard to call. Germline loops: CDR1 SGHVS, CDR2 FNYEAQ. The ends were cut back, 0 bases at V and 2 bases at J, with 7 bases in the middle. The length of the CDR3 is 14 residues. The CDR3 protein is CASSLARRQETQYF. The CDR3, as DNA: TGTGCCAGCAGCTTAGCCAGACGGCAAGAGACCCAGTACTTC.